These T cell receptor beta chains were read from a single sample in a study of CD8 T cells in ankylosing spondylitis. TCRdb redid the calling of the 5' RACE reads with MiXCR, one entry per CDR3 protein. The top ten hold roughly 3.4% of the sample, which has 250,000 to 350,000 distinct CDR3 sequences, around 21% seen once. The sample consisted of blood, either unsorted or a sorted T cell fraction (not recorded which). The receptors were gathered from a female donor with ankylosing spondylitis or in good health (not recorded which). The CDR3 runs from the conserved cysteine through the conserved F or W. A D gene is named only where the DNA matches it firmly. Clone size is shown for a subset of rows, as once, few, many or a class of expanded clone.

J	D	V	size	CDR3	DNA
TRBJ1-1	NA	TRBV7-9	many	CASSFTDTEAFF	TGTGCCAGCAGCTTTACGGACACTGAAGCTTTCTTT
TRBJ2-7	TRBD2	TRBV6-1	few	CASSERLAGPGKQYF	TGTGCCAGCAGTGAAAGGCTAGCGGGACCCGGAAAGCAGTACTTC
TRBJ2-1	TRBD1	TRBV5-1	few	CASSSFGTDEQFF	TGCGCCAGCAGCTCCTTCGGGACAGATGAGCAGTTCTTC
TRBJ1-2	NA	TRBV10-3	few	CASWDPLHNYGYTF	TGTGCCTCCTGGGACCCACTACATAACTATGGCTACACCTTC
TRBJ2-1	NA	TRBV20-1	few	CSALRWGYNEQFF	TGCAGTGCCCTCAGGTGGGGTTACAATGAGCAGTTCTTC
TRBJ2-7	TRBD1	TRBV27	NA	CASSTDRARPYEQYF	TGTGCCAGCAGTACGGACAGGGCCCGACCCTACGAGCAGTACTTC
TRBJ2-7	NA	TRBV30	NA	CAWTYWLGYEQYF	TGTGCCTGGACGTACTGGCTCGGCTACGAGCAGTACTTC
TRBJ2-1	NA	TRBV11-2	few	CASSLEGGAEQFF	TGTGCCAGCAGCTTAGAGGGGGGCGCTGAGCAGTTCTTC
TRBJ2-3	NA	TRBV15	few	CATRDFTDTQYF	TGTGCCACAAGGGACTTCACAGATACGCAGTATTTT
TRBJ2-6	NA	TRBV5-1	many	CASSLGSGANVLTF	TGTGCCAGCTCCCTGGGGTCTGGGGCCAACGTCCTGACTTTC
TRBJ1-6	TRBD1	TRBV12-3/TRBV12-4	many	CASSLAGAGGTSPLHF	TGTGCCAGCAGTTTAGCGGGGGCAGGGGGCACTTCACCCCTCCACTTT
TRBJ2-1	TRBD1	TRBV5-6	NA	CASSSLRQGYNEQFF	TGTGCCAGCAGCTCCCTCCGACAGGGATACAATGAGCAGTTCTTC
TRBJ2-1	NA	TRBV18	NA	CASSRYSGNEQFF	TGTGCCAGCTCACGATATAGCGGAAATGAGCAGTTCTTC
TRBJ2-3	NA	TRBV12-3/TRBV12-4	NA	CASSLLGLDTQYF	TGTGCCAGCAGTCTCTTAGGGTTAGATACGCAGTATTTT
TRBJ1-5	NA	TRBV5-6	few	CASSLTVGGPQHF	TGTGCCAGCAGCTTGACAGTAGGTGGACCCCAGCATTTT
TRBJ2-7	NA	TRBV5-5	NA	CASSSPRTVSYEQYF	TGTGCCAGCAGCTCTCCCAGGACAGTCTCCTACGAGCAGTACTTC
TRBJ2-3	NA	TRBV12-3/TRBV12-4	few	CASSLRVSGDTQYF	TGTGCCAGCAGTTTAAGGGTCAGCGGTGATACGCAGTATTTT
TRBJ1-6	NA	TRBV6-1	few	CASSPGRMGSPLHF	TGTGCCAGCAGTCCAGGACGGATGGGTTCACCCCTCCACTTT
TRBJ1-1	TRBD1	TRBV7-9	NA	CASSFDRGSTEAFF	TGTGCCAGCAGCTTTGACAGGGGGAGCACTGAAGCTTTCTTT
TRBJ2-4	NA	TRBV9	few	CASSVGDKNIQYF	TGTGCCAGCAGCGTAGGGGACAAAAACATTCAGTACTTC
TRBJ2-5	NA	TRBV25-1	NA	CASSEWGAETQYF	TGTGCCAGCAGTGAATGGGGGGCGGAGACCCAGTACTTC
TRBJ2-5	TRBD2	TRBV7-2	few	CASSSFGLAGAEETQYF	TGTGCCAGCAGCTCATTCGGACTAGCGGGCGCTGAAGAGACCCAGTACTTC
TRBJ1-3	NA	TRBV12-3/TRBV12-4	NA	CASSTTGGNTIYF	TGTGCCAGCAGTACAACAGGTGGAAACACCATATATTTT
TRBJ2-2	NA	TRBV7-2	NA	CASSPPWEANTGELFF	TGTGCCAGCAGCCCGCCGTGGGAGGCGAACACCGGGGAGCTGTTTTTT
TRBJ2-7	NA	TRBV4-3	few	CASSRLTGVAEQYF	TGCGCCAGCAGCCGCCTGACTGGGGTAGCTGAGCAGTACTTC
TRBJ2-1	NA	TRBV20-1	few	CSARKLGDRNEQFF	TGCAGTGCTAGAAAACTAGGGGACCGGAATGAGCAGTTCTTC
TRBJ2-4	TRBD2	TRBV28	NA	CASSHRGGAKNIQYF	TGTGCCAGCAGTCACCGGGGGGGAGCCAAAAACATTCAGTACTTC
TRBJ2-1	TRBD2	TRBV24-1	many	CATSLSGRVEQFF	TGTGCCACCAGTCTAAGCGGGAGGGTTGAGCAGTTCTTC
TRBJ1-5	TRBD1	TRBV20-1	few	CSARWGQTNQPQHF	TGCAGTGCTAGGTGGGGACAGACAAATCAGCCCCAGCATTTT
TRBJ1-1	NA	TRBV4-3	few	CASSLRQAATEAFF	TGCGCCAGCAGCCTTAGACAGGCGGCCACTGAAGCTTTCTTT
TRBJ2-7	TRBD2	TRBV29-1	NA	CSVDSGRGEQYF	TGCAGCGTTGACAGCGGGAGAGGCGAGCAGTACTTC
TRBJ2-4	NA	TRBV20-1	NA	CSAPLGIQYF	TGCAGTGCCCCCTTAGGAATTCAGTACTTC
TRBJ2-1	TRBD2	TRBV20-1	many	CSASHSGRAGEQFF	TGCAGTGCTAGCCATAGCGGGAGGGCGGGTGAGCAGTTCTTC
TRBJ2-7	NA	TRBV12-3/TRBV12-4	NA	CASSLGPAGRAGDEQYF	TGTGCCAGCAGTTTGGGCCCGGCGGGAAGGGCTGGGGACGAGCAGTACTTC
TRBJ1-2	NA	TRBV20-1	NA	CSARLERGNGYTF	TGCAGTGCTAGACTGGAGAGGGGTAATGGCTACACCTTC
TRBJ2-3	NA	TRBV20-1	few	CSARDRRGPDTQYF	TGCAGTGCTAGAGATCGGCGGGGGCCAGATACGCAGTATTTT
TRBJ2-5	NA	TRBV6-2/TRBV6-3	few	CASSLGPNQETQYF	TGTGCCAGCAGCCTGGGACCGAACCAAGAGACCCAGTACTTC
TRBJ2-7	NA	TRBV7-8	few	CASSLEAFGSSYEQYF	TGTGCCAGCAGCTTAGAAGCCTTTGGAAGCTCCTACGAGCAGTACTTC
TRBJ2-6	NA	TRBV15	NA	CATHRERSSGANVLTF	TGTGCCACACACCGGGAGAGAAGCTCTGGGGCCAACGTCCTGACTTTC
TRBJ2-1	NA	TRBV11-3	once	CASSQTGTIGNEQFF	TGTGCCAGCAGCCAGACAGGGACTATAGGAAATGAGCAGTTCTTC
TRBJ2-7	NA	TRBV7-8	NA	CASSPTLFAGAEMEQYF	TGTGCCAGCAGCCCGACGCTCTTCGCGGGGGCGGAGATGGAGCAGTACTTC
TRBJ2-2	NA	TRBV7-2	NA	CASSPHRSGTGELFF	TGTGCCAGCAGCCCACACAGAAGCGGCACCGGGGAGCTGTTTTTT
TRBJ2-1	NA	TRBV6-2/TRBV6-3	few	CASSQGQREYNEQFF	TGTGCCAGCAGCCAGGGACAGCGGGAGTACAATGAGCAGTTCTTC
TRBJ2-3	TRBD1	TRBV15	NA	CATSKGAFVSDTQYF	TGTGCCACCAGCAAGGGGGCTTTCGTATCGGATACGCAGTATTTT
TRBJ1-2	NA	TRBV25-1	few	CASSDRAVYGYTF	TGTGCCAGCAGTGACAGGGCGGTATATGGCTACACCTTC
TRBJ2-3	NA	TRBV5-1	once	CASSFGLDTDTQYF	TGCGCCAGCAGCTTCGGGTTGGACACAGATACGCAGTATTTT
TRBJ2-7	NA	TRBV2	NA	CASSGVGNEQYF	TGTGCCAGCAGTGGGGTAGGGAACGAGCAGTACTTC
TRBJ1-2	TRBD1	TRBV6-1	NA	CASRLQGASYGYTF	TGTGCCAGCAGACTACAGGGGGCATCCTATGGCTACACCTTC
TRBJ2-7	NA	TRBV10-2	NA	CASSESRIAVF	TGCGCCAGCAGTGAGTCGCGGATAGCGGTCTTC
TRBJ2-3	NA	TRBV4-3	few	CASSQRTSTDTQYF	TGCGCCAGCAGCCAACGGACCTCCACAGATACGCAGTATTTT
TRBJ2-1	NA	TRBV6-5	NA	CASSYGRNPYNEQFF	TGTGCCAGCAGTTACGGGCGGAACCCTTACAATGAGCAGTTCTTC
TRBJ2-5	TRBD2	TRBV10-3	many	CAIRGTGLAGVETQYF	TGTGCCATCAGAGGGACCGGACTAGCGGGAGTGGAGACCCAGTACTTC
TRBJ1-1	NA	TRBV10-2	once	CASTLRGGAEAFF	TGCGCCAGCACTCTCAGGGGAGGGGCTGAAGCTTTCTTT
TRBJ1-4	NA	TRBV9	few	CASSATGGLGGKLFF	TGTGCCAGCAGCGCCACAGGCGGCCTCGGGGGAAAACTGTTTTTT
TRBJ1-1	NA	TRBV5-1	NA	CASSLALGGRTEAFF	TGCGCCAGCAGCTTGGCCCTGGGTGGACGGACCGAAGCTTTCTTT
TRBJ2-7	NA	TRBV9	NA	CASSVNRQDTNEQYF	TGTGCCAGCAGCGTAAACCGACAAGACACCAATGAGCAGTACTTC
TRBJ2-5	NA	TRBV2	NA	CASSSDNGETQYF	TGTGCCAGCAGTTCGGACAACGGGGAGACCCAGTACTTC